This T cell receptor beta chain was identified in a study of OX40 agonist ivuxolimab in advanced cancers. Across the whole study: Recorded diagnoses for dose-escalation patients were hepatocellular carcinoma, melanoma, renal cell or head and neck cancer.

TCRdb keeps only in-frame clones here, not all; method: immunoSEQ multiplex PCR. The table has 90,000 to 100,000 clones, roughly 83% seen once. Germline CDR1 is MNHEY and CDR2 is SVGAGI. V was pared by 3 bases and J by 10 bases, with 8 bases of the junction left unmatched. CDR3 length equals 15 residues. The chain combines TRBV6-5 with TRBJ1-6; 8 nucleotides line up with TRBD1. The starting material was CD4+ or CD8+ T cells sorted from blood, obtained in a trial of the OX40 agonist ivuxolimab. This clonotype was sampled from an adult with an advanced solid tumor such as melanoma, head and neck, liver or kidney cancer. The CDR3 is CASSYQWDRPSPLHF. CDR3 coding DNA: TGTGCCAGCAGTTATCAGTGGGACAGGCCATCACCCCTCCACTTT.